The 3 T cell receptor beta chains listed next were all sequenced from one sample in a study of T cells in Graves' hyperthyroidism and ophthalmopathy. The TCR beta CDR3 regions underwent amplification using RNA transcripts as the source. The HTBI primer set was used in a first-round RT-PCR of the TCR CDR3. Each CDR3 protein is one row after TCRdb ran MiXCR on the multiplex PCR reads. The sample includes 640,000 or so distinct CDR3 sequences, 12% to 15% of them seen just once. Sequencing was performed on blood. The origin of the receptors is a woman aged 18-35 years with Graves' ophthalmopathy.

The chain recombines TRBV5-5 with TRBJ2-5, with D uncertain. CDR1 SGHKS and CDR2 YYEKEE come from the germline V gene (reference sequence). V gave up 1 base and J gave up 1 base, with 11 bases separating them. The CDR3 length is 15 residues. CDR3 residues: CASSLIRASQETQYF. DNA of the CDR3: TGTGCCAGCAGCTTGATTAGGGCCTCCCAAGAGACCCAGTACTTC.

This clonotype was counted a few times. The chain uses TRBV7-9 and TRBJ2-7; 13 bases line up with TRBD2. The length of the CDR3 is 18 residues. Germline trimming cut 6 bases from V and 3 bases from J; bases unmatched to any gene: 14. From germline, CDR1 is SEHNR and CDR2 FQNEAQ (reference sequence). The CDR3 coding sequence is TGTGCCAGCAGACCCGGACTAGCGGGAGTAGTAGGAAGCTACGAGCAGTACTTC. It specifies CASRPGLAGVVGSYEQYF.

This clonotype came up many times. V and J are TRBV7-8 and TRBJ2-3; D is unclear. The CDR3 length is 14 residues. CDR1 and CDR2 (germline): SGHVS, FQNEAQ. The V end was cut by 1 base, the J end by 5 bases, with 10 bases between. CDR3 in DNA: TGTGCCAGCAGCTTAGTGGATGCATTAGATACGCAGTATTTT. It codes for CASSLVDALDTQYF.